A selection of T cell receptor beta chains follows, all from one sample in a study of blood T cell repertoires in COVID-19. Sequenced by immunoSEQ multiplex PCR; TCRdb stores in-frame clones only, minus some. The sample contains about 59,000 clones, less than 85% of which appear only once. Input material: peripheral blood. These TCRs come from a human donor in a cohort sampled during active COVID-19. Both conserved end residues are part of each CDR3. Each record gives: CDR3 protein, J gene, V gene.

CASSRGTGNWGDEQFF,TRBJ2-1,TRBV7-8
CAWSRAGFNEQFF,TRBJ2-1,TRBV30
CAWSAFLAGGSWGYNEQFF,TRBJ2-1,TRBV30
CSVGGTLYGYTF,TRBJ1-2,TRBV29-1
CASALGMEGYGYTF,TRBJ1-2,TRBV27
CASSRRTGGYGETQYF,TRBJ2-5,TRBV19
CASSLTPLADSTYEQYF,TRBJ2-7,TRBV7-3
CASSRGQFETQYF,TRBJ2-5,TRBV7-3
CASRPVGGSLLYGYTF,TRBJ1-2,TRBV14
CASSQEIGTGGEQYF,TRBJ2-7,TRBV4-3
CASSPGLAGGDGSEQYF,TRBJ2-7,TRBV18
CAWSVARGGGPEGTEAFF,TRBJ1-1,TRBV30
CASSPGLQPAEAFF,TRBJ1-1,TRBV11-2
CTSSQDPTTSTGELFF,TRBJ2-2,TRBV1
CASLGNTEAFF,TRBJ1-1,TRBV12-3/TRBV12-4
CASTSSSGRAGNEQFF,TRBJ2-1,TRBV25-1
CATSYSSGTGRNEQFF,TRBJ2-1,TRBV24-1
CATRTGNSGNTIYF,TRBJ1-3,TRBV15
CASSSPDREGSYGYTF,TRBJ1-2,TRBV7-9
CASSWGAGNTIYF,TRBJ1-3,TRBV28
CASRGRPKETQYF,TRBJ2-5,TRBV2
CASSDRTGAGANVLTF,TRBJ2-6,TRBV2
CASSVQGLVGGEQFF,TRBJ2-1,TRBV7-2
CASSWGVNQPQHF,TRBJ1-5,TRBV6-4
CASSIALAVTYEQYF,TRBJ2-7,TRBV19
CASSRTSGSIGELFF,TRBJ2-2,TRBV10-1
CASSLAVVAGDTGELFF,TRBJ2-2,TRBV7-2
CASRAPGMLDGYTF,TRBJ1-2,TRBV6-5
CASSVGSSHTDTQYF,TRBJ2-3,TRBV6-4
CAITRGGLNTEAFF,TRBJ1-1,TRBV10-3
CASSLGGVETQYF,TRBJ2-5,TRBV27
CASRSGQGKRDTEAFF,TRBJ1-1,TRBV6-6
CVRSFRLAGSTDTQYF,TRBJ2-3,TRBV7-5
CASSRIVTSGRASEQYF,TRBJ2-7,TRBV5-1
CASSPPGLAGPYEQYF,TRBJ2-7,TRBV18
CAWSTGEKLFF,TRBJ1-4,TRBV30
CASSLGRGGYTF,TRBJ1-2,TRBV11-2
CASSFSSGRNEQYF,TRBJ2-7,TRBV28
CASTSDNEQFF,TRBJ2-1,TRBV28
CASSQDWTSGSYEQYF,TRBJ2-7,TRBV4-2
CAWGRRDEQYF,TRBJ2-7,TRBV30
CSVIAGGPHLNEQFF,TRBJ2-1,TRBV29-1
CASRILAGADTQYF,TRBJ2-3,TRBV19
CASEAGDNEQFF,TRBJ2-1,TRBV2
CASSIGGGQGEQYF,TRBJ2-7,TRBV19
CASSFRASRSYTF,TRBJ1-2,TRBV12-3/TRBV12-4
CSVEGVVEQDSLPDQETQYF,TRBJ2-5,TRBV29-1
CATSDHGLAGGKSNEQFF,TRBJ2-1,TRBV24-1
CATSDRSGGGELFF,TRBJ2-2,TRBV24-1
CASMQGPEETQYF,TRBJ2-5,TRBV2
CASSLSGTRTDTQYF,TRBJ2-3,TRBV7-2
CASSGTGTTNEKLFF,TRBJ1-4,TRBV7-2
CASSTQQSTDTQYF,TRBJ2-3,TRBV9
CAFRGAGSPLHF,TRBJ1-6,TRBV30
CASSALDYNMAQYF,TRBJ2-3,TRBV19
CASSEENEEKLFF,TRBJ1-4,TRBV25-1
CASSSSGTGGARAFF,TRBJ1-1,TRBV27
CATRGTGSYEQYF,TRBJ2-7,TRBV28
CASSQLAGAGEQYF,TRBJ2-7,TRBV3-1/TRBV3-2
CSVGRGAGNTIYF,TRBJ1-3,TRBV29-1